This T cell receptor (beta chain) was identified in a study of blood T cell repertoires in COVID-19. Study-level background: Sources were T cells, B-cell-depleted T cells, or PBMCs; the material itself was cDNA or gDNA.

Per the authors' pipeline: How many nucleated cells were present was estimated from reference gene primer amplification. Profiling relied on immunoSEQ multiplex PCR, and the TCRdb table lists in-frame clones only, not all of them. For V, J and clone size, that table is used; D and trimming come from the DNA. The repertoire holds about 300,000 clones, with around nine tenths as singletons. Germline V gene data show CDR1 as MNHEY and CDR2 as SMNVEV (reference sequence). The junction had 7 bases not matched to a gene; V was cut back by 5 bases and J by 7 bases. This CDR3 has 14 residues. The origin of this receptor is a woman aged 18-29 years who had recovered from COVID-19. The chain links TRBV27 to TRBJ2-1; TRBD1 matches 8 bases. The material sequenced was PBMCs or T cells enriched from blood (not recorded which). DNA of the CDR3: TGTGCCAGCAGTGCCCGGACAGGGCGAAATGAGCAGTTCTTC. The encoded protein is CASSARTGRNEQFF.